The clone carrying this TCR beta chain was recorded a few times. As yet, its antigen is unknown. The record originates from a study of identical twins. V trimming: 3 bases; J trimming: 5 bases; junction bases outside the gene matches: 8. This CDR3 spans 15 amino acids. Germline lookup yields CDR1 SGDLS and CDR2 YYNGEE. Overall study findings and caveats: A lower insertion count was a feature of abundant cord blood beta clonotypes, with no such feature in memory repertoires.

A universal primer site arose from template switching, and cDNA bore unique molecular identifiers. TCRdb called the 5' RACE reads again in MiXCR, with one record for every CDR3 protein. Counted here are 500,000 to 650,000 distinct CDR3 sequences, about 20% occurring once; the ten biggest clones make up 0.4% to 0.6%. The same data also went into a second study, on yellow fever vaccine responses in identical twins.

The chain joins TRBV9 to TRBJ2-3; 8 bases line up with TRBD1. The receptor was derived from a woman aged 18-35 years in good health. Material: CD4+ T cells sorted from blood. The CDR3 is CASSGPGTGVDTQYF. DNA of the CDR3: TGTGCCAGCAGCGGTCCCGGGACAGGAGTAGATACGCAGTATTTT.